These T cell receptor beta chains were read from a single sample in a study of blood T cells in healthy people across ages. One entry per CDR3 protein, called by TCRdb with MiXCR from the 5' RACE reads. The sample includes more than 800,000 distinct CDR3 sequences, 25% to 35% of them seen just once. The sequencing input was blood. All receptors come from a woman at least 80 years old in good health. Each CDR3 is given with its conserved first and last residue. Fields, in order: V gene, J gene, clone size, CDR3 protein. Clone sizes are given selectively: once, few, many, or a class where the clone is expanded.

>TRBV20-1|TRBJ1-1|many
CSARSDGEAFF
>TRBV6-6|TRBJ1-5|many
CASNRANSNQPQHF
>TRBV18|TRBJ1-2|many
CASSYPGTKGGYTF
>TRBV20-1|TRBJ2-6|many
CSVRGDTGANVLTF
>TRBV20-1|TRBJ2-4|many
CSASGGVSKNIQYF
>TRBV12-3/TRBV12-4|TRBJ1-3|.
CASRPGADGNTIYF
>TRBV11-3|TRBJ2-5|many
CASSLGADRAQETQYF
>TRBV7-9|TRBJ2-7|once
CASSYSKTYEQYF
>TRBV4-1|TRBJ1-3|few
CASSHGPGRSGNTIYF
>TRBV10-3|TRBJ2-3|.
CAISESTSGTTTDTQYF
>TRBV18|TRBJ2-3|many
CASSPLDTHTDTQYF
>TRBV7-2|TRBJ1-5|.
CASSLSGTGGRGNQPQHF
>TRBV20-1|TRBJ2-1|few
CSASTGLTLGNEQFF
>TRBV20-1|TRBJ2-5|many
CSVLPPSGGRQETQYF
>TRBV6-2/TRBV6-3|TRBJ1-2|.
CASLRPGMMTDGYTF
>TRBV7-8|TRBJ2-7|.
CASSLWGPGPGNREQYF
>TRBV2|TRBJ2-1|many
CASSDRTAQASYNEQFF
>TRBV7-2|TRBJ1-1|many
CASSLETGRDTEAFF
>TRBV20-1|TRBJ1-2|many
CSARDDRGRGYTF
>TRBV6-6|TRBJ2-1|many
CASSLLGQGYNEQFF